Described below is a single TCR beta chain sequence and its context. Its antigen is not identified. These data belong to a study of cytomegalovirus exposure and HLA in healthy donors. The study, taken as a whole, reports: Across donors, presence/absence analyses took sequencing depth to be roughly uniform. In an earlier analysis, about 87% or about 30%: the productive usage of most TCR beta V segments.

The V and J ends lost 2 bases and 8 bases, in that order; junction bases with no gene match: 5. This CDR3 is built from 15 residues. Germline lookup yields CDR1 MNHEY and CDR2 SVGAGI. PCR involved 60 Vbeta and 13 Jbeta primers. Method: immunoSEQ multiplex PCR; TCRdb's copy keeps in-frame clones and lacks some. Among approximately 250,000 clones listed, around 78% were seen once. Sequenced input: PBMCs. The chain carries TRBV6-5 and TRBJ1-6; 8 nucleotides agree with TRBD1. The receptor was derived from a boy between 10 and 17 years old in good health and CMV-seronegative. CDR3 sequence: CASSYDHRGDSPLHF. The CDR3, as DNA: TGTGCCAGCAGTTACGATCACAGGGGGGATTCACCCCTCCACTTT.